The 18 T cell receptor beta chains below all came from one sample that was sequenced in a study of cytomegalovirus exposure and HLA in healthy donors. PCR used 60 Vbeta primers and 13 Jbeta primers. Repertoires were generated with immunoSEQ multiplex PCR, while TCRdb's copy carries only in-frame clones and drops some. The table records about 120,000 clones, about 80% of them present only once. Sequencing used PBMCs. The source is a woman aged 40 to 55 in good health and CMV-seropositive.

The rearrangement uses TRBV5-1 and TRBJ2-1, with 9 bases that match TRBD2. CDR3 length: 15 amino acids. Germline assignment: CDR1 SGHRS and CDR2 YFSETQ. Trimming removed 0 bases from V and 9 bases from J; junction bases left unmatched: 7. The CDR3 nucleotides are TGCGCCAGCAGCTTGGAAGGCGGGGGGGCCGTTGAGCAGTTCTTC. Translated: CASSLEGGGAVEQFF.

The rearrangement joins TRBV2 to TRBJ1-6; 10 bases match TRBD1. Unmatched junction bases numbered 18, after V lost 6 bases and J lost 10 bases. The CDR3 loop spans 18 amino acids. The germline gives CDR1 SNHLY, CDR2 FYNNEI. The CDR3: CASRPTFLGQGLLSPLHF. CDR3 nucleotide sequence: TGTGCCAGCAGGCCGACTTTTTTGGGACAGGGGTTGCTATCACCCCTCCACTTT.

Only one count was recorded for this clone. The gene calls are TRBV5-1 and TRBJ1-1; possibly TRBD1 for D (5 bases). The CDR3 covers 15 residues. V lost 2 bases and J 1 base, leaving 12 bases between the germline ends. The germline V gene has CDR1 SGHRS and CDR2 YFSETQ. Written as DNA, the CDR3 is TGCGCCAGCAGCTTACTTGCCAGGGCGAACACTGAAGCTTTCTTT. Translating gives CASSLLARANTEAFF.

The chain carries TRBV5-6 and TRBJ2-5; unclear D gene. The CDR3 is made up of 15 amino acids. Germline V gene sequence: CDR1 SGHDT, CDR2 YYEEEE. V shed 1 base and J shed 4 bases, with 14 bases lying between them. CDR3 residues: CASSLRRRSGETQYF. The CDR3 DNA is TGTGCCAGCAGCTTGAGGCGCAGGTCAGGAGAGACCCAGTACTTC.

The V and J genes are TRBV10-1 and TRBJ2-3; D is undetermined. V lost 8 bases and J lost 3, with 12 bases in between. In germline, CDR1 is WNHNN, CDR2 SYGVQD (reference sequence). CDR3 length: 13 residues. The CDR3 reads CASGSTGTDTQYF. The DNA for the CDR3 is TGCGCCAGCGGTTCCACCGGGACAGATACGCAGTATTTT.

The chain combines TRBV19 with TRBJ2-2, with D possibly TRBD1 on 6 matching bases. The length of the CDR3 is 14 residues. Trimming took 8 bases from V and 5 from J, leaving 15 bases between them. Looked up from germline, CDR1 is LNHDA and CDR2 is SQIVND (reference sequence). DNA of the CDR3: TGTGCCAGTGGTACTCTACAGGGAACCGGGGAGCTGTTTTTT. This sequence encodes CASGTLQGTGELFF.

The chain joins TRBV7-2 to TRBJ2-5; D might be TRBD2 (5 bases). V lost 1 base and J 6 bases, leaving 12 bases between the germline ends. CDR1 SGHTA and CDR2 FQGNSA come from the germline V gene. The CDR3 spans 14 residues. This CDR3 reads CASSLGLAGKTQYF. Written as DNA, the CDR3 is TGTGCCAGCAGCTTAGGGCTAGCAGGCAAGACCCAGTACTTC.

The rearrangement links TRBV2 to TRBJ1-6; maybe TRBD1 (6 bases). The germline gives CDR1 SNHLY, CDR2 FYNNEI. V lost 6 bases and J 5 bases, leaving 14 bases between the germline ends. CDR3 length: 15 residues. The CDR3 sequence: CASRAGVLNNSPLHF. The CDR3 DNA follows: TGTGCCAGCAGGGCAGGGGTACTGAATAATTCACCCCTCCACTTT.

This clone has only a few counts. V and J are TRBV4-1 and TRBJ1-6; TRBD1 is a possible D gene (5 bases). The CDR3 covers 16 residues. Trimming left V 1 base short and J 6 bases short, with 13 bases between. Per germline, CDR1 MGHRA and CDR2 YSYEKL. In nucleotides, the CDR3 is TGCGCCAGCAGCCAAGTGGGGCTCCTCGGTAATTCACCCCTCCACTTT. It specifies CASSQVGLLGNSPLHF.

Here the CDR3 reads CAWSPGGLQETQYF. DNA for the CDR3: TGTGCCTGGAGCCCAGGGGGCCTACAAGAGACCCAGTACTTC. V and J are TRBV30 and TRBJ2-5, with TRBD1 matching 8 bases. This CDR3 comprises 14 residues. Germline V gene lookup returns CDR1 GTSNPN and CDR2 SVGIG (reference sequence). The V gene end was trimmed by 3 bases and the J gene end by 2 bases; junction bases not matched to a gene: 5.

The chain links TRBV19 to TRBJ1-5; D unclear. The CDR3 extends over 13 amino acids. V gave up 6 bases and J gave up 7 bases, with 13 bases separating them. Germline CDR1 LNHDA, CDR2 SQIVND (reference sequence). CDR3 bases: TGTGCCAGTAGCCTGGTGGCGCGGCAGCCCCAGCATTTT. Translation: CASSLVARQPQHF.

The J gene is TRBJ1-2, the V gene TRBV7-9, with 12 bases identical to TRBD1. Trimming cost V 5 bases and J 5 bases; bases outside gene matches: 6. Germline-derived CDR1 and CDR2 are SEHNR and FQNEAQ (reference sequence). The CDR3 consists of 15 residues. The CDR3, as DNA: TGTGCCAGCAGCCCCGGGACAGGGGGCTGGTATGGCTACACCTTC. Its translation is CASSPGTGGWYGYTF.

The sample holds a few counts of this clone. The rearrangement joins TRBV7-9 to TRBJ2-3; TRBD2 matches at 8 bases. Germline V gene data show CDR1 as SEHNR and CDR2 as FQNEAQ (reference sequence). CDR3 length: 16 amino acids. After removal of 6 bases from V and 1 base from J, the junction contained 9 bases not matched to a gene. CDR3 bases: TGTGCCAGCAGACCTCAGCCGACTAGCGGCACAGATACGCAGTATTTT. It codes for CASRPQPTSGTDTQYF.

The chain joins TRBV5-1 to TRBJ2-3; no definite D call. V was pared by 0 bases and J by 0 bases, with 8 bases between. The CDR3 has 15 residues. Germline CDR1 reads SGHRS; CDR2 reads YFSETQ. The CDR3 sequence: CASSLALQSTDTQYF. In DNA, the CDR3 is TGCGCCAGCAGCTTGGCCTTACAGAGCACAGATACGCAGTATTTT.

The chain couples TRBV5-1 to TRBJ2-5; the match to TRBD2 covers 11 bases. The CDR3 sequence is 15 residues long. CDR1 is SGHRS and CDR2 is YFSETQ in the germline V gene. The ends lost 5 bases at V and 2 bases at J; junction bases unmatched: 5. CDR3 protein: CASRPVAGGQETQYF. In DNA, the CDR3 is TGCGCCAGCAGGCCAGTAGCGGGGGGGCAAGAGACCCAGTACTTC.

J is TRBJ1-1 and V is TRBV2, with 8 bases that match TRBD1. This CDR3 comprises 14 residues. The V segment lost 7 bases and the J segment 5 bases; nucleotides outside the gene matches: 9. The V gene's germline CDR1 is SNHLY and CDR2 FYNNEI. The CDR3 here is CASNRDRGGTEAFF. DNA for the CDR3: TGTGCCAGCAATCGAGACAGGGGAGGAACTGAAGCTTTCTTT. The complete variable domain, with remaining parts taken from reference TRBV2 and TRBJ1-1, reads EPEVTQTPSHQVTQMGQEVILRCVPISNHLYFYWYRQILGQKVEFLVSFYNNEISEKSEIFDDQFSVERPDGSNFTLKIRSTKLEDSAMYFCASNRDRGGTEAFFGQGTRLTVV.

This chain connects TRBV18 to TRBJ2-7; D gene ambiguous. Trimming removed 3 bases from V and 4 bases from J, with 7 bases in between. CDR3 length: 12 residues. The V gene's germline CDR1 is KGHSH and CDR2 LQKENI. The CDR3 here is CASSPGVYEQYF. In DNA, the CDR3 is TGTGCCAGCTCACCGGGCGTTTACGAGCAGTACTTC.

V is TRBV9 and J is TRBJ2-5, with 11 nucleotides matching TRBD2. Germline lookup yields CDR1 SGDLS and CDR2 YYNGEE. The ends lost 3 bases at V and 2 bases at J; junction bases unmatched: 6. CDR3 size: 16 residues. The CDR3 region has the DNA TGTGCCAGCAGCGCGGGACTAGCGGTTGCACAAGAGACCCAGTACTTC. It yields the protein CASSAGLAVAQETQYF.